Presented here are 21 T cell receptor beta chains from one specimen sequenced in a study of blood T cell repertoires in COVID-19. TCRdb keeps only in-frame clones here, not all; method: immunoSEQ multiplex PCR. The sample contains 65,000 to 70,000 clones, 87% of which appear only once. The material sequenced was peripheral blood. Receptors were obtained from a woman aged 80 or over with acute or convalescent COVID-19.

The count of this clone is one. The chain has TRBV29-1 and TRBJ1-1, with 7 bases lining up with TRBD1. Germline V lookup: CDR1 SQVTM, CDR2 ANQGSEA. V was pared by 2 bases and J by 2 bases, with 2 bases of the junction left unmatched. The CDR3 spans 13 residues. This CDR3 reads CSVERQGNTEAFF. CDR3 in DNA: TGCAGCGTTGAAAGACAGGGCAACACTGAAGCTTTCTTT.

The chain recombines TRBV28 with TRBJ2-3, with 9 bases that match TRBD1. V dropped 7 bases and J dropped 5; count of bases not matched to a gene: 4. Germline-derived CDR1 and CDR2 are MDHEN and SYDVKM. CDR3 size: 13 residues. The DNA of the CDR3 is TGTGCCAGCAAGACAGGGGGTGTAGATACGCAGTATTTT. This sequence encodes CASKTGGVDTQYF.

The chain is built from TRBV28 and TRBJ1-6; no clear D. There are 15 residues in the CDR3. Germline V lookup: CDR1 MDHEN, CDR2 SYDVKM. V lost 1 base and J 9 bases, leaving 13 bases between the germline ends. The DNA of the CDR3 is TGTGCCAGCAGTTTATTGTTGGGCCTGCGTTCACCCCTCCACTTT. Encoded protein: CASSLLLGLRSPLHF.

The chain carries TRBV18 and TRBJ2-7; 7 bases are a match to TRBD2. Germline V gene lookup returns CDR1 KGHSH and CDR2 LQKENI. The trim removed 3 bases at V and 1 base at J, leaving 6 bases unmatched. This CDR3 comprises 15 residues. CDR3 DNA sequence: TGTGCCAGCTCACCGTATAGCGGGCCATCCTACGAGCAGTACTTC. It translates to CASSPYSGPSYEQYF.

The CDR3 DNA sequence: TGCGCCAGCAGCCGGGACTCCCAACGGGATAATTCACCCCTCCACTTT. Amino acid sequence: CASSRDSQRDNSPLHF. The chain uses TRBV5-1 and TRBJ1-6; possibly TRBD1 for D (5 bases). Germline V gene data show CDR1 as SGHRS and CDR2 as YFSETQ. The V end was cut by 4 bases, the J end by 5 bases, with 16 bases between. The CDR3 loop spans 16 amino acids.

This chain uses TRBV12-3 or TRBV12-4 with TRBJ1-1; weak D call: TRBD1 (5 bases). The CDR3 runs 12 residues. The ends were cut back, 3 bases at V and 6 bases at J, with 8 bases in the middle. CDR3 nucleotides: TGTGCCAGCAGTTTTGGGGCCCCTGAAGCTTTCTTT. Its protein is CASSFGAPEAFF.

The chain is built from TRBV24-1 and TRBJ1-2; D not resolved. CDR3 size: 12 residues. V was clipped by 7 bases and J by 2 bases, with 7 bases between them. Germline V gene data show CDR1 as KGHDR and CDR2 as SFDVKD. CDR3 in DNA: TGTGCCACCAGCCCAGGAAACTATGGCTACACCTTC. It encodes CATSPGNYGYTF.

The genes are TRBV28 and TRBJ2-2; D perhaps matches TRBD1 (5 bases). This CDR3 comprises 15 residues. Germline CDR1 reads MDHEN; CDR2 reads SYDVKM. V was trimmed by 3 bases and J by 1 base, leaving 9 bases between them. CDR3 residues: CASSFLTGNTGELFF. The CDR3 nucleotides are TGTGCCAGCAGTTTCCTTACAGGGAACACCGGGGAGCTGTTTTTT.

V gene TRBV21-1 combines with J gene TRBJ1-6; the D call TRBD1 from the table was never checked on the DNA. TRBV21-1 is assigned pseudogene status. This CDR3 has 16 amino acids. The CDR3: CASSTAPGQRRSPLHF. The CDR3 bases are TGTGCCAGCAGCACAGCGCCGGGACAGCGACGTTCACCCCTCCACTTT.

This chain connects TRBV6-1 to TRBJ1-6; unclear D gene. Germline CDR1 reads MNHNS; CDR2 reads SASEGT. Trimming shortened V by 0 bases and J by 7 bases, and 4 bases separated the two germline ends. This CDR3 has 13 amino acids. In DNA, the CDR3 is TGTGCCAGCAGTGAAGCCGGGAATTCACCCCTCCACTTT. This sequence encodes CASSEAGNSPLHF.

This clone was recorded only once. The CDR3 DNA sequence: TGCAGCGTTCCGACAGGGATTCAGCCCCAGCATTTT. Amino acid sequence: CSVPTGIQPQHF. This chain connects TRBV29-1 to TRBJ1-5; 7 bases are a match to TRBD1. Germline values: CDR1 SQVTM, CDR2 ANQGSEA. This CDR3 region has 12 residues. V trimming: 5 bases; J trimming: 6 bases; junction bases outside the gene matches: 4.

CDR3 DNA: TGTGCCAGCAGTTTTCCCGGGGGGTACCGAGAAGCTTTCTTT. It encodes CASSFPGGYREAFF. The V gene is TRBV28, the J gene TRBJ1-1; weak D call: TRBD1 (5 bases). The germline V gene encodes CDR1 MDHEN and CDR2 SYDVKM. The V end was cut by 3 bases, the J end by 8 bases, with 16 bases between. The CDR3 is 14 residues long. The complete variable domain, with remaining parts taken from reference TRBV28 and TRBJ1-1, reads DVKVTQSSRYLVKRTGEKVFLECVQDMDHENMFWYRQDPGLGLRLIYFSYDVKMKEKGDIPEGYSVSREKKERFSLILESASTNQTSMYLCASSFPGGYREAFFGQGTRLTVV.

The V and J genes are TRBV28 and TRBJ1-2; perhaps TRBD1 as D (5 bases). CDR1 and CDR2 from the germline V gene are MDHEN and SYDVKM. This CDR3 contains 12 residues. Trimming cost V 7 bases and J 13 bases, with 19 bases left between them. CDR3 DNA sequence: TGTGCCAGCACACCTGGGGGGTACCAAATCACCTTC. This translates into CASTPGGYQITF.

V and J are TRBV5-1 and TRBJ2-3, with a possible D match to TRBD2 (6 bases). This CDR3 has 17 residues. Germline V gene lookup returns CDR1 SGHRS and CDR2 YFSETQ. Trimming removed 1 base at V and 2 bases at J, with 17 bases between. CDR3 sequence reads: CASSLKTSGLLTDTQYF. The CDR3, as DNA: TGCGCCAGCAGCTTGAAGACATCGGGACTCCTCACAGATACGCAGTATTTT.

This clone was recorded only once. This chain links TRBV4-1 with TRBJ1-1; no clear D gene. The V end was cut by 3 bases, the J end by 3 bases, with 14 bases between. Germline CDR1 MGHRA, CDR2 YSYEKL. This CDR3 has 15 amino acids. The CDR3 region is CASSHRVILDTEAFF. The DNA of the CDR3 is TGCGCCAGCAGCCACCGGGTGATATTGGACACTGAAGCTTTCTTT.

CDR3 DNA: TGTGCCAGCAGCCAAGATGGGGGGGACACAGATACGCAGTATTTT. Its translation: CASSQDGGDTDTQYF. The V and J genes are TRBV4-2 and TRBJ2-3; 7 nucleotides match TRBD2. Per the germline V gene, CDR1 is LGHNA and CDR2 is YNFKEQ. V was clipped by 0 bases and J by 2 bases; unmatched bases: 2. The CDR3 runs 15 residues.

The chain has TRBV7-2 and TRBJ1-6, with D possibly TRBD1 on 6 matching bases. V was clipped by 5 bases and J by 9 bases, with 11 bases between them. CDR1 SGHTA and CDR2 FQGNSA come from the germline V gene. This CDR3 spans 13 amino acids. For the CDR3, the DNA is TGTGCCAGCAGCGTTCAGGGGAGTTCACCCCTCCACTTT. Translation gives CASSVQGSSPLHF.

The chain joins TRBV5-1 to TRBJ2-7, with D possibly being TRBD1 (5 bases). CDR1 is SGHRS and CDR2 is YFSETQ in the germline V gene. The CDR3 sequence is 13 residues long. With 3 bases removed from V and 0 bases from J, the gap between germline ends came to 7 bases. The CDR3 bases are TGCGCCAGCAGCTCAGGGATCTCCTACGAGCAGTACTTC. It encodes CASSSGISYEQYF.

The gene calls are TRBV19 and TRBJ2-2; 8 nucleotides line up with TRBD2. J was trimmed by 8 bases and V by 10 bases; bases with no gene match: 6. The CDR3 has 12 amino acids. Germline CDR1 is LNHDA and CDR2 is SQIVND (reference sequence). Written as DNA, the CDR3 is TGTGCCACCGACGGGGGGGAGGGGGAGCTGTTTTTT. It specifies CATDGGEGELFF.

By share, this clone counts as medium-sized. The chain employs TRBV19 and TRBJ2-3, with a possible D match to TRBD2 (6 bases). Trimming left V 6 bases short and J 2 bases short, with 9 bases between. The germline V gene encodes CDR1 LNHDA and CDR2 SQIVND (reference sequence). The CDR3 has 13 amino acids. CDR3 loop: CASRRDPTDTQYF. The CDR3 DNA reads as TGTGCCAGTAGGCGGGACCCCACAGATACGCAGTATTTT.

V gene TRBV19 combines with J gene TRBJ1-3; D is undetermined. The V gene lost 3 bases and the J gene lost 0 bases, with 9 bases spanning the gap. The CDR3 covers 15 residues. Germline loops: CDR1 LNHDA, CDR2 SQIVND (reference sequence). CDR3 in DNA: TGTGCCAGTAGTATCGGCGGTATCTCTGGAAACACCATATATTTT. This sequence encodes CASSIGGISGNTIYF.